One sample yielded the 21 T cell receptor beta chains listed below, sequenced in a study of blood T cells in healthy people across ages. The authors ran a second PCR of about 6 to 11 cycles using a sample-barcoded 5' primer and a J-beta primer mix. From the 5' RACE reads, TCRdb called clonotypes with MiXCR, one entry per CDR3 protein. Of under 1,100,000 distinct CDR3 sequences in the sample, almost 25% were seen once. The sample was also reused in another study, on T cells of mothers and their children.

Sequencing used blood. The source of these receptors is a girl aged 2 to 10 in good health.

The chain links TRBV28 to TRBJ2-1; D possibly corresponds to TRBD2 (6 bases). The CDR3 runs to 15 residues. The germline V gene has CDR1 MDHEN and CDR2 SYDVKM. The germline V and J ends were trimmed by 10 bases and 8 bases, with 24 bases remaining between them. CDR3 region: CATQGGAGLFDEQFF. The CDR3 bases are TGTGCCACCCAGGGTGGGGCGGGGCTATTCGATGAGCAGTTCTTC.

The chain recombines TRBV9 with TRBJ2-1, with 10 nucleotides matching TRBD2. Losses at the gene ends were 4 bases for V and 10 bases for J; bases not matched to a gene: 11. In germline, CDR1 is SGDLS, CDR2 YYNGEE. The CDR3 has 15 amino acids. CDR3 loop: CASSRAGGQIREQFF. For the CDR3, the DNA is TGTGCCAGCAGCCGAGCGGGAGGGCAAATCAGGGAGCAGTTCTTC.

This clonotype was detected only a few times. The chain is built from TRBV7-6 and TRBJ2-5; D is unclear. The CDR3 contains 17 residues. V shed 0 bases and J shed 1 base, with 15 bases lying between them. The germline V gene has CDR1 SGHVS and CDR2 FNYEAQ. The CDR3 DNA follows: TGTGCCAGCAGCTTAGCGCAGGCTCGGCATTTCCAAGAGACCCAGTACTTC. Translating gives CASSLAQARHFQETQYF.

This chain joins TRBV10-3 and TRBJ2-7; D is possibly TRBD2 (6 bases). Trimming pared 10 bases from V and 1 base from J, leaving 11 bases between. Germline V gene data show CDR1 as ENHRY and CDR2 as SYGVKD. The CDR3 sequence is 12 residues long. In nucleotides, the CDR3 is TGTGCCACAGTAGCGGATTCCTACGAGCAGTACTTC. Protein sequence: CATVADSYEQYF.

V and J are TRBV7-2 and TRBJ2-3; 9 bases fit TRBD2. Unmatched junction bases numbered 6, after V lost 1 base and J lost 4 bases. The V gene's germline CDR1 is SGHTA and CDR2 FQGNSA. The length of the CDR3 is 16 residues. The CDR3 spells CASSLDWTSVADTQYF. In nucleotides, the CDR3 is TGTGCCAGCAGCTTAGATTGGACTAGCGTCGCAGATACGCAGTATTTT.

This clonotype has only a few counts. The CDR3 loop reads CASSQAMTSSGSTEAFF. DNA of the CDR3: TGCGCCAGCAGCCAAGCGATGACCTCCTCGGGTTCCACTGAAGCTTTCTTT. The chain is built from TRBV4-3 and TRBJ1-1; D remains unclear. Germline V gene lookup returns CDR1 LGHNA and CDR2 YSLEER. V was pared by 1 base and J by 4 bases, with 19 bases between. CDR3 length: 17 amino acids.

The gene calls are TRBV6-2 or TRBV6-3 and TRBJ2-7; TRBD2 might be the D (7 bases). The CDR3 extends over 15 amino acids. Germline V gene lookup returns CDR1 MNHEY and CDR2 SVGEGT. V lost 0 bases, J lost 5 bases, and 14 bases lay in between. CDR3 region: CASSYSGGHGDEQYF. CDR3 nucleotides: TGTGCCAGCAGTTACTCCGGGGGGCATGGGGACGAGCAGTACTTC.

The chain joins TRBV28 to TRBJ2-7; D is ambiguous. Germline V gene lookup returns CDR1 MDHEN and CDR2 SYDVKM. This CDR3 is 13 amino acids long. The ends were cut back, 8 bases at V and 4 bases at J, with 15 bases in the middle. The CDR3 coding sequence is TGTGCCAGCCGCCCTCCGATGAAGTACGAGCAGTACTTC. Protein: CASRPPMKYEQYF.

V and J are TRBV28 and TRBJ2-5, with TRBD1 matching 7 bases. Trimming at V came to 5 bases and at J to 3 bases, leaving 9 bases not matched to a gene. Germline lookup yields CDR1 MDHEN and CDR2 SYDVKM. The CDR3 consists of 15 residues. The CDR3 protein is CASSMQGVRKETQYF. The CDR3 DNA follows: TGTGCCAGCAGTATGCAGGGGGTTCGCAAAGAGACCCAGTACTTC.

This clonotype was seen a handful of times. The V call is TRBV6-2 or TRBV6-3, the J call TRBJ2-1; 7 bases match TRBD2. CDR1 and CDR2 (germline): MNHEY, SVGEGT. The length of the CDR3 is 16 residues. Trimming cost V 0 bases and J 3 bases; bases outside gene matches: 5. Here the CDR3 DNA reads TGTGCCAGCAGTTACTCGAATAGCGGGTTCTACAATGAGCAGTTCTTC. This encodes CASSYSNSGFYNEQFF.

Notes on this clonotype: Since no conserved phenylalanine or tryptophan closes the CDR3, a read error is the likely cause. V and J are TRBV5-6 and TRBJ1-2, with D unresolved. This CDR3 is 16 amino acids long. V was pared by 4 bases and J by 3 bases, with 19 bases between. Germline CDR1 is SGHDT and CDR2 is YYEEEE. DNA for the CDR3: TGTGCCAGCAGCCGGATCCTCCTAGCGGGCGACTATGGCTACACCCTC. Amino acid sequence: CASSRILLAGDYGYTL.

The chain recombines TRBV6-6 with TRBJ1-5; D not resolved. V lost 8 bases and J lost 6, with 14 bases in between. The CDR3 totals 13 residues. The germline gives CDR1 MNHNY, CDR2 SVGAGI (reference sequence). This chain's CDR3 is CASVRTDVQPQHF. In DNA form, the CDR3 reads TGTGCCAGCGTCAGGACTGACGTTCAGCCCCAGCATTTT.

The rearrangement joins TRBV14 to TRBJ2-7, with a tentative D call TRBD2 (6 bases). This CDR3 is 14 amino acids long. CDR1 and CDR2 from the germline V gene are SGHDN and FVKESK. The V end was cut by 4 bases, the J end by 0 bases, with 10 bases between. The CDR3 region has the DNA TGTGCCAGCAGCCGGGACTTTCGCTCCTACGAGCAGTACTTC. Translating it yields CASSRDFRSYEQYF.

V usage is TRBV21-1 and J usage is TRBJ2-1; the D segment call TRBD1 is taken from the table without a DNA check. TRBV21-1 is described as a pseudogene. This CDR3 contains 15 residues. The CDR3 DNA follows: TGTGCCAGCAGCCGAGACAGGGAGAAGGGCGATGAGCAGTTCTTC. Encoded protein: CASSRDREKGDEQFF.

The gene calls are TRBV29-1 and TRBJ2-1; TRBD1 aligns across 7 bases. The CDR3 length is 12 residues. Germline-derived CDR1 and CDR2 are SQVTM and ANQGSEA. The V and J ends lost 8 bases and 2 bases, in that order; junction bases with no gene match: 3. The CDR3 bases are TGCAGCCAAGGGACAGCCTACAATGAGCAGTTCTTC. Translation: CSQGTAYNEQFF.

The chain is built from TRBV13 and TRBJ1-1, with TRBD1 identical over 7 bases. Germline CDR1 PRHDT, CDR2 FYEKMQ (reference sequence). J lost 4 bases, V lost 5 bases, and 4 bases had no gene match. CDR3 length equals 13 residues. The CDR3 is CASSGWTGTEAFF. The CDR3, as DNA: TGTGCCAGCAGCGGCTGGACAGGCACTGAAGCTTTCTTT.

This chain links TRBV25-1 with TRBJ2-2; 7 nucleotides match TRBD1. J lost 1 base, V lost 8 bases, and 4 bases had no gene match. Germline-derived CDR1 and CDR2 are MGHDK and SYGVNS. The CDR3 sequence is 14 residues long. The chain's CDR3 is CASSDRVNTGELFF. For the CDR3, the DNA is TGTGCCAGCTCCGACAGGGTGAACACCGGGGAGCTGTTTTTT.

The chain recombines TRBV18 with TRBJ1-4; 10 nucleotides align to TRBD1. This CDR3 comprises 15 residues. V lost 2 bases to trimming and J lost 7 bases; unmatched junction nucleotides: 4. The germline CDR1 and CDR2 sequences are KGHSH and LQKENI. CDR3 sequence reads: CASSPSGTGAEKLFF. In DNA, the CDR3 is TGTGCCAGCTCACCATCCGGGACAGGGGCTGAAAAACTGTTTTTT. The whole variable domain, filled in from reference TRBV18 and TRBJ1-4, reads NAGVMQNPRHLVRRRGQEARLRCSPMKGHSHVYWYRQLPEEGLKFMVYLQKENIIDESGMPKERFSAEFPKEGPSILRIQQVVRGDSAAYFCASSPSGTGAEKLFFGSGTQLSVL.

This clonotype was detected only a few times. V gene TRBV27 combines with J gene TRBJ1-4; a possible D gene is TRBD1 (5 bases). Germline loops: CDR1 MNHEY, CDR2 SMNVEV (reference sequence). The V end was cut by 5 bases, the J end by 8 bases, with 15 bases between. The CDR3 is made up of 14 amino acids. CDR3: CASSQRQLEEKLFF. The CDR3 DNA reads TGTGCCAGCAGTCAAAGACAGCTAGAGGAAAAACTGTTTTTT.

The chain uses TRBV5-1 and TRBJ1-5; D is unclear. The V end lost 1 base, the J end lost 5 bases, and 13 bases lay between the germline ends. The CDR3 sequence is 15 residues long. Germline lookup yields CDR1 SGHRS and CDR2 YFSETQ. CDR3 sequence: CASSLKEPLDQPQHF. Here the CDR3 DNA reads TGCGCCAGCAGCTTGAAAGAACCCTTAGATCAGCCCCAGCATTTT.

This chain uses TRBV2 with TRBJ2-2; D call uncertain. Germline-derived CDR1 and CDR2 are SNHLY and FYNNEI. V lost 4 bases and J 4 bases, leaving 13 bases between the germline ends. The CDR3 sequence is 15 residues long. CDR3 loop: CASSVTAGVTGELFF. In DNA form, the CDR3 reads TGTGCCAGCAGTGTTACAGCAGGAGTCACCGGGGAGCTGTTTTTT.